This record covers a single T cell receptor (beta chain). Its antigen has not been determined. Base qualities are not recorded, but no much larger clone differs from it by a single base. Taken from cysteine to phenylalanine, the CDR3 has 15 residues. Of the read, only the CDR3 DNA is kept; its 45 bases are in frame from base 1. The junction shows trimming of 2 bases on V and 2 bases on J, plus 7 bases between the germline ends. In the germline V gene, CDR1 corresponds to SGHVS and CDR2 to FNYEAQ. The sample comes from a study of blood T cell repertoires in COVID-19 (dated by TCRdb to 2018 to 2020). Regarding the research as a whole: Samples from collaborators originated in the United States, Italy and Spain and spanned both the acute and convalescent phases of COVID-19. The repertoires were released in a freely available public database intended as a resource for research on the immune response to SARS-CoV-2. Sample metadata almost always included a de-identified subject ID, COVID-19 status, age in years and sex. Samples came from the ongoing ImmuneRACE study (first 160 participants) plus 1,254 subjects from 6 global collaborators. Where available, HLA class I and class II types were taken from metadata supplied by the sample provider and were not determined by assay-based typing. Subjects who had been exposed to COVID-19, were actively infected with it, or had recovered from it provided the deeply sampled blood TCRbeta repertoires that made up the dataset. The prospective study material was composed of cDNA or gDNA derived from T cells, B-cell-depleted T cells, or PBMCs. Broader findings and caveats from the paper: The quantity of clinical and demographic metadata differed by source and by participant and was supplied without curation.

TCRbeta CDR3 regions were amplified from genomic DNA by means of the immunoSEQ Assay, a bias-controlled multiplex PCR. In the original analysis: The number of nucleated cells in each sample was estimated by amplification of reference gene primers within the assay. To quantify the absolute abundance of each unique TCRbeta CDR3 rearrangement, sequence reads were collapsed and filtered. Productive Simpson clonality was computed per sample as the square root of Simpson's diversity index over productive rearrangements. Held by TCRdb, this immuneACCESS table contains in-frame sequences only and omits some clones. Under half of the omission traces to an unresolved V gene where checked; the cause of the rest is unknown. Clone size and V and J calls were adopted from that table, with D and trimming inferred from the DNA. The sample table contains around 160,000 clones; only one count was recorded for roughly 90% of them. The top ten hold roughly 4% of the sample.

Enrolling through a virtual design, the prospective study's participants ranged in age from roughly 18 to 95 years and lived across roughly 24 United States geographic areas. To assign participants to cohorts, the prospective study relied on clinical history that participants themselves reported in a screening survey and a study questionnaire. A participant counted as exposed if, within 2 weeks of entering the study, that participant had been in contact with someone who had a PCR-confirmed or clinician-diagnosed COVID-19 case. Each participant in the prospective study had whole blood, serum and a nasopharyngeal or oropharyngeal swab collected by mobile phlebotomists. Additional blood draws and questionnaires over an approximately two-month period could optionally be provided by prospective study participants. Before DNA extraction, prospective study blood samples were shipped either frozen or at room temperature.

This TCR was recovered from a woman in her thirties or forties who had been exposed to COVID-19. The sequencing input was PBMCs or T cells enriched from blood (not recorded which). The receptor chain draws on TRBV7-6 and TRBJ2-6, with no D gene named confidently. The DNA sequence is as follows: TGTGCCAGCAGCTTAAATCCCACTGGGGCCAACGTCCTGACTTTC. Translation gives CASSLNPTGANVLTF.